The TCR beta chain described here comes from a study of blood T cells in healthy people across ages. Study-level background: Every two T cells gave about one barcoded beta molecule via template switching. Study-level points and caveats: CMV status of donors was unknown, possibly confounding expanded clonotype changes.

The CDR3 extends over 16 amino acids. Germline CDR1 is MNHEY and CDR2 is SVGAGI. Trimming pared 2 bases from V and 1 base from J, leaving 14 bases between. This clonotype was counted a few times. Its cognate antigen is unknown. Next came a second PCR, run for about 6 to 11 cycles, which used a sample-barcoded 5' primer along with a J-beta primer mix. Each cDNA molecule was tagged by a template-switch adaptor with 12 random nucleotides. TCRdb re-called the 5' RACE reads with MiXCR, one entry per CDR3 protein. The sample records around 320,000 distinct CDR3 sequences, about 25% being singletons. Sequencing was done on a sample of blood. V is TRBV6-5 and J is TRBJ1-2, with a weak D call TRBD1 (6 bases). The origin of this receptor is a woman aged 70-85 years in good health. CDR3 bases: TGTGCCAGCAGTTACCTCATCCGGACAGATAACTATGGCTACACCTTC. Protein: CASSYLIRTDNYGYTF.